The present entry profiles one TCR beta chain with its context. The V and J ends lost 3 bases and 5 bases respectively, with 7 bases between them. The CDR3 is made up of 12 amino acids. Generated by immunoSEQ multiplex PCR, the TCRdb table keeps only in-frame clones and is missing some. The sample lists over 85,000 clones; more than 75% were seen once. The sample comes from a study of control samples from healthy donors and cancer patients. Sequenced material: PBMCs. The chain carries TRBV12-3 or TRBV12-4 and TRBJ1-2; D gene unclear. The source is a woman aged 55-75 years with lung cancer. This chain's CDR3 is CASSFGGYGYTF. The CDR3 nucleotides read TGTGCCAGCAGTTTTGGCGGTTATGGCTACACCTTC.